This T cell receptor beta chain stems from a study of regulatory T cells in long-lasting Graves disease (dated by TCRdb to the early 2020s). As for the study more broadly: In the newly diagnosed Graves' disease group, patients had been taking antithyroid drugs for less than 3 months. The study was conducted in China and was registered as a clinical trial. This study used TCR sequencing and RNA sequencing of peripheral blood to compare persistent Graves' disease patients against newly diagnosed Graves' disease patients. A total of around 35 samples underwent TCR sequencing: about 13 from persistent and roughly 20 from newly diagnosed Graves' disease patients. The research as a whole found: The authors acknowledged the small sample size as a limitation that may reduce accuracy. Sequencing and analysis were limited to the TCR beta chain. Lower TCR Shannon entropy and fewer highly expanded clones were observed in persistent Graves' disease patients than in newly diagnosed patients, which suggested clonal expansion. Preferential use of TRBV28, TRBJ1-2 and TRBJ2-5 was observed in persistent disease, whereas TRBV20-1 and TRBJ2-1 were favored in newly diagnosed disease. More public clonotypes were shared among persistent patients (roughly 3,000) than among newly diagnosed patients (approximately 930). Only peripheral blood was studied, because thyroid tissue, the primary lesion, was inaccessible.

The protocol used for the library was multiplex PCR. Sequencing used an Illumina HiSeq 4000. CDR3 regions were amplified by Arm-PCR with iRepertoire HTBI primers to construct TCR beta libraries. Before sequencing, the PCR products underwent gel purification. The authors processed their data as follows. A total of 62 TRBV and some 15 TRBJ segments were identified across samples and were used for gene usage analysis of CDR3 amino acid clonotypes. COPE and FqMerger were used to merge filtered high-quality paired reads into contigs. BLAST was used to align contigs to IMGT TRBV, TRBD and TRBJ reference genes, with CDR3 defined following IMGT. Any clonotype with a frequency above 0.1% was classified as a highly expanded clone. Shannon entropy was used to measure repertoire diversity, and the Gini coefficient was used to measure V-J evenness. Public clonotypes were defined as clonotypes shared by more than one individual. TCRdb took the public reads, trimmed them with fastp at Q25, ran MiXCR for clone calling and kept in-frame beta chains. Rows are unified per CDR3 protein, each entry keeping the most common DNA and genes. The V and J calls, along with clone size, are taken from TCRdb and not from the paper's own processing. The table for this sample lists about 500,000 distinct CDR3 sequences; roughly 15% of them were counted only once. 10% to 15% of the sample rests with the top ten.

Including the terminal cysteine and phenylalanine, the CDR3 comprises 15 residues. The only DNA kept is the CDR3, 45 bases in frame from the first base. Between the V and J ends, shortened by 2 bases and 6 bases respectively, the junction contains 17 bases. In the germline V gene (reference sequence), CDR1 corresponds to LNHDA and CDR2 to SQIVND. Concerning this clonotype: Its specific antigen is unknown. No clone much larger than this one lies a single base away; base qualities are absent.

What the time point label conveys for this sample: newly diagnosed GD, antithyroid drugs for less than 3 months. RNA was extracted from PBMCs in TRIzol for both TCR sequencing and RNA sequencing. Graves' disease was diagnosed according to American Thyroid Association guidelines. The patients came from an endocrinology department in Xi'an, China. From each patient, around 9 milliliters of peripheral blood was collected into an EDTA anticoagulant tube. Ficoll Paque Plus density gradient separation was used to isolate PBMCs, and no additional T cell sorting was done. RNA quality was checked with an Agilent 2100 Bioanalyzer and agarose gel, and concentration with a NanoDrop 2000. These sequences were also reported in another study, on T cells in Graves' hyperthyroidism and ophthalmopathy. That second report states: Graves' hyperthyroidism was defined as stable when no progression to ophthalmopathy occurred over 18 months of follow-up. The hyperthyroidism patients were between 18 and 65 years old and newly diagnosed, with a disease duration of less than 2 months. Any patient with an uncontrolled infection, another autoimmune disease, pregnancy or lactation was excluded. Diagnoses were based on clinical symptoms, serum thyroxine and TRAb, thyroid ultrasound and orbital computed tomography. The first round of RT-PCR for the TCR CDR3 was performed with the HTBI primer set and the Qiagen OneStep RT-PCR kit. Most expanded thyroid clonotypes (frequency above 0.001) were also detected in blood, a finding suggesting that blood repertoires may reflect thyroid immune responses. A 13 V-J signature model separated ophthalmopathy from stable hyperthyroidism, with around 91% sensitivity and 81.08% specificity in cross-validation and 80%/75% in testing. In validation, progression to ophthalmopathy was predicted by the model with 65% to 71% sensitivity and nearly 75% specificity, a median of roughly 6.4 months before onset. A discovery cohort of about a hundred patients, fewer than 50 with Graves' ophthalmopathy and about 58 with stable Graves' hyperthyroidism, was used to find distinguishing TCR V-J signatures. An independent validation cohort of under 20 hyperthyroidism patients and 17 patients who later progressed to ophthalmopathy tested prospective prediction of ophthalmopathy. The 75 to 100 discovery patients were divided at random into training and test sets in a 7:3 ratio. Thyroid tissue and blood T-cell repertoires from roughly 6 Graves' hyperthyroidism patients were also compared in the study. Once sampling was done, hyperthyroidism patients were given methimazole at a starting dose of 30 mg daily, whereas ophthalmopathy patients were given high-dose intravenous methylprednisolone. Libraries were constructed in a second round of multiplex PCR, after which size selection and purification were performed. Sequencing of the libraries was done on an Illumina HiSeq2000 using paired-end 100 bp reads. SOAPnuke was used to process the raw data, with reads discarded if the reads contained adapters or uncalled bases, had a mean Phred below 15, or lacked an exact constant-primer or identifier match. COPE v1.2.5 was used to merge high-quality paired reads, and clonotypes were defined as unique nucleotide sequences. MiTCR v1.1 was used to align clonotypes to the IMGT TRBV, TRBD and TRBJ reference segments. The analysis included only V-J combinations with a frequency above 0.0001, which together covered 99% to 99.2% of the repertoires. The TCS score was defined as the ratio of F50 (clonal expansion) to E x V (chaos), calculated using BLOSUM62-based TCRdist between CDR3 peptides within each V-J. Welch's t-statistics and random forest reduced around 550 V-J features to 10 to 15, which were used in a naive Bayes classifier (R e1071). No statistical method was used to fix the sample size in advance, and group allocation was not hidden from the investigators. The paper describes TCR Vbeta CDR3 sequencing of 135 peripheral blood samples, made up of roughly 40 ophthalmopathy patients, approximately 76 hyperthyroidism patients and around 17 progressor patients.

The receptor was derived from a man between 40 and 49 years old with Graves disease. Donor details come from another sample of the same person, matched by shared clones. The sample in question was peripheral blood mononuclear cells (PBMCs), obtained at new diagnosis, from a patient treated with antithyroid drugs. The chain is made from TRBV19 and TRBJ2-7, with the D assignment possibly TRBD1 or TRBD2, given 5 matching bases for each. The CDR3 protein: CASSISGTGQLEQYF. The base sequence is TGTGCCAGTAGTATAAGTGGGACGGGCCAGCTCGAGCAGTACTTC.